The 5 T cell receptor beta chains below come from one sample, sequenced in a study of identical twins (dated by TCRdb to 2015 to 2016). The library was produced with 5' RACE. The sequencer listed for this sample is Illumina HiSeq 2000. TCRdb passed the public sequencing reads through fastp at Q25 and MiXCR, retaining productive beta sequences. Rows matching on CDR3 protein sequence are summarized as one entry with the most common DNA and genes. This sample gives hundreds of thousands of distinct CDR3 sequences in total; 10% to 15% of them show up just once. The ten most abundant clones make up under 2% of the sample. Another study also made use of these data, one on yellow fever vaccine responses in identical twins.

Material: PBMCs. The receptors derive from a woman between 18 and 29 years old in good health.

This clonotype was observed many times. The J gene is TRBJ2-1, the V gene TRBV5-1; no clear D gene. Per the germline V gene, CDR1 is SGHRS and CDR2 is YFSETQ. Trimming shortened V by 0 bases and J by 12 bases, and 10 bases separated the two germline ends. This CDR3 region has 12 residues. The CDR3 region is CASSLAGESQFF. The DNA of the CDR3 is TGCGCCAGCAGCTTGGCTGGAGAGTCGCAGTTCTTC.

The CDR3 nucleotides are TGTGCCAGCAGCTTAGGAATCGATGGCGGCCCCCAAGAGACCCAGTACTTC. It yields the protein CASSLGIDGGPQETQYF. The chain is built from TRBV7-3 and TRBJ2-5; D is unclear. Germline loops: CDR1 SGHTA, CDR2 FQGTGA. The germline V and J ends were trimmed by 2 bases and 1 base, with 17 bases remaining between them. The CDR3 is 17 amino acids.

The sample holds a few counts of this clonotype. V is TRBV5-1 and J is TRBJ1-5; D might be TRBD1 (5 bases). CDR1 is SGHRS, CDR2 YFSETQ, per germline. This CDR3 contains 15 residues. The V and J ends lost 0 bases and 2 bases respectively, with 9 bases between them. This CDR3 reads CASSLGGEGNQPQHF. CDR3 bases: TGCGCCAGCAGCTTGGGGGGGGAGGGCAATCAGCCCCAGCATTTT.

This chain connects TRBV5-1 to TRBJ1-1, with TRBD1 as a possible D gene (6 bases). The CDR3 totals 13 residues. V lost 2 bases, J lost 4 bases, and 9 bases lay in between. Germline CDR1 is SGHRS and CDR2 is YFSETQ. The CDR3 region has the DNA TGCGCCAGCAGCTTCGAGACAGGCACTGAAGCTTTCTTT. Amino acids: CASSFETGTEAFF.

This clonotype was seen many times. The rearrangement joins TRBV5-6 to TRBJ2-3, with D hard to call. V lost 0 bases and J lost 4, with 6 bases in between. This CDR3 region has 13 residues. Per germline, CDR1 SGHDT and CDR2 YYEEEE. The CDR3 loop reads CASSLGWADTQYF. The DNA for the CDR3 is TGTGCCAGCAGCTTGGGTTGGGCAGATACGCAGTATTTT.